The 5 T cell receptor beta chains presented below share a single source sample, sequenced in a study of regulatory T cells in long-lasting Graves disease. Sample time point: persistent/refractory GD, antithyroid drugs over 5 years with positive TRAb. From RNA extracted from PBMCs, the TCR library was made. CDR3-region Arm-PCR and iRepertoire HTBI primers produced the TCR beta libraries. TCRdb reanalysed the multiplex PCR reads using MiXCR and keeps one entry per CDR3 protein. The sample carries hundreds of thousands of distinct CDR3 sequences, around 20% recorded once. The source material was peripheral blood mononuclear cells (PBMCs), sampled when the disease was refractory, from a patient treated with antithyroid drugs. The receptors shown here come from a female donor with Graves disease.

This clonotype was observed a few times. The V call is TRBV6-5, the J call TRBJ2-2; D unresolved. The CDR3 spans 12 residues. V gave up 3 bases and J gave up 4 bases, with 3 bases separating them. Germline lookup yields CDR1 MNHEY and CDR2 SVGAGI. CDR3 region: CASSYPTGELFF. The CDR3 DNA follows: TGTGCCAGCAGTTATCCCACCGGGGAGCTGTTTTTT.

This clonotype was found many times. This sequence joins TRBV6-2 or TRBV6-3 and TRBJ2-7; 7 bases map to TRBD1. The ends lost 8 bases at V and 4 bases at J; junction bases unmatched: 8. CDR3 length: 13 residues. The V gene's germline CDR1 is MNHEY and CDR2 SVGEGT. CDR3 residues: CASRLDRPYEQYF. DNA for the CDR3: TGTGCCAGCCGGCTGGACAGGCCTTACGAGCAGTACTTC.

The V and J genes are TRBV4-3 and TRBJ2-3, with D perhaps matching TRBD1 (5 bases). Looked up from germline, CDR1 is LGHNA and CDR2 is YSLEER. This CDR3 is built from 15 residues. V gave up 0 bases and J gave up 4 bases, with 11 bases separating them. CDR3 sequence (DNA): TGCGCCAGCAGCCAAGAACCCCAGGGCGCAGATACGCAGTATTTT. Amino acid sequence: CASSQEPQGADTQYF.

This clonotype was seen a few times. CDR3 amino acids: CSARASGSYEQYF. CDR3 nucleotide sequence: TGCAGTGCTAGGGCTAGCGGGTCATACGAGCAGTACTTC. The V call is TRBV20-1, the J call TRBJ2-7; 8 nucleotides match TRBD2. Germline CDR1 and CDR2: DFQATT and SNEGSKA (reference sequence). The ends lost 3 bases at V and 4 bases at J; junction bases unmatched: 5. CDR3 length equals 13 residues.

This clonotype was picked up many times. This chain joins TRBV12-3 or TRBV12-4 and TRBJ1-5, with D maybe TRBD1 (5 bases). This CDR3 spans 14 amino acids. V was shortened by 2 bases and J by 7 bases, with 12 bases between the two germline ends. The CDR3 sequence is CASSLSVRVQPQHF. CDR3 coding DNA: TGTGCCAGCAGTTTAAGCGTCAGGGTCCAGCCCCAGCATTTT.